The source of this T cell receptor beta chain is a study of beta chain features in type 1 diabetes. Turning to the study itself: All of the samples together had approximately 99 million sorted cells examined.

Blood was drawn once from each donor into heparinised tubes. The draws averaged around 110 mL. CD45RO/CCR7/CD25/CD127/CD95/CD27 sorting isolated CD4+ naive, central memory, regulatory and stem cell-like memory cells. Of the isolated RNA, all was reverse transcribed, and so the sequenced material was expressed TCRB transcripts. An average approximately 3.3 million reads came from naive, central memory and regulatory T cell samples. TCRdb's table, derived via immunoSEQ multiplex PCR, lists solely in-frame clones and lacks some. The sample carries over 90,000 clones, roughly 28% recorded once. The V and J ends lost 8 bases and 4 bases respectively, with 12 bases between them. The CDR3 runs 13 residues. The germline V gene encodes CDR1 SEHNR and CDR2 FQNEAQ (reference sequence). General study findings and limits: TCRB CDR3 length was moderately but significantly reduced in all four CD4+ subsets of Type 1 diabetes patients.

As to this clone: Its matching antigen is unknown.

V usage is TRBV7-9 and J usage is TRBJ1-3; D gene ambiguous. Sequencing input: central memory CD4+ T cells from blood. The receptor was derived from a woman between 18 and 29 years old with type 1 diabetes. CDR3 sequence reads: CASLKTEGNTIYF. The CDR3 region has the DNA TGTGCCAGCCTAAAGACGGAGGGAAACACCATATATTTT. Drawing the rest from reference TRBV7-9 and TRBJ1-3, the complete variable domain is DTGVSQNPRHKITKRGQNVTFRCDPISEHNRLYWYRQTLGQGPEFLTYFQNEAQLEKSRLLSDRFSAERPKGSFSTLEIQRTEQGDSAMYLCASLKTEGNTIYFGEGSWLTVV.